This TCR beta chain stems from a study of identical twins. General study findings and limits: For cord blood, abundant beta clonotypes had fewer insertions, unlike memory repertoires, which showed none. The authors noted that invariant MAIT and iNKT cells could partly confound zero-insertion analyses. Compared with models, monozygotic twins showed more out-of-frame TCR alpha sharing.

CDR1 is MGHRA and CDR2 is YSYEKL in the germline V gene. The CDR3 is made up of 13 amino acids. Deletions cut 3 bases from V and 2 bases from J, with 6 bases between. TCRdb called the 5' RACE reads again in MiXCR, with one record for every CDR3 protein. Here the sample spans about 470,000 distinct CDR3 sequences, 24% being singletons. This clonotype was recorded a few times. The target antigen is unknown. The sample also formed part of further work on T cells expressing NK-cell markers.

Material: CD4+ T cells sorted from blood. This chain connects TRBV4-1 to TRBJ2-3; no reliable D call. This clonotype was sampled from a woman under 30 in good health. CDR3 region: CASSQRFTDTQYF. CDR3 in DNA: TGCGCCAGCAGCCAGAGATTCACAGATACGCAGTATTTT.